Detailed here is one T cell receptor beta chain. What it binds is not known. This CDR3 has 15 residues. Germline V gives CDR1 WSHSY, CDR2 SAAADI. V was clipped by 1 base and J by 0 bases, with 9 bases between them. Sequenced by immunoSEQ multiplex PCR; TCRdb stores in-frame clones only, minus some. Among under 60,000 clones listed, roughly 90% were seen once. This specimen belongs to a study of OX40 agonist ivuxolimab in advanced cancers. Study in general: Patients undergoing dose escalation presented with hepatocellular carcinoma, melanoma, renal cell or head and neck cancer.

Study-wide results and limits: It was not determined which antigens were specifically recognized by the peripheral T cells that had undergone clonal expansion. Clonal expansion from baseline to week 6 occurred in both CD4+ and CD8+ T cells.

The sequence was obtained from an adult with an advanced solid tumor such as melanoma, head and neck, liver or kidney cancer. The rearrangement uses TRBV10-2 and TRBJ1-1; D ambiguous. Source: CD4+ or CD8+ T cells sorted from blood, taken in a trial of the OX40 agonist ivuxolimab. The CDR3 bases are TGCGCCAGCAGTGAGTGGGATCCCATGAACACTGAAGCTTTCTTT. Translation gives CASSEWDPMNTEAFF.